The present T cell receptor (beta chain) was sequenced within a study of regulatory T cells in long-lasting Graves disease. Time point denoted: newly diagnosed GD, antithyroid drugs for less than 3 months. Extracted PBMC RNA gave rise to the TCR library. Germline lookup yields CDR1 LGHDT and CDR2 YNNKEL (reference sequence). V was trimmed by 4 bases and J by 0 bases, leaving 19 bases between them. CDR3 length: 18 amino acids. TCR beta libraries were built with iRepertoire HTBI primers and Arm-PCR of CDR3 regions. TCRdb analysed the multiplex PCR reads with MiXCR anew, one entry per CDR3 protein. Altogether 400,000 to 450,000 distinct CDR3 sequences are present, 15% being singletons, with the ten largest covering around 15%. This clonotype has a count of ten or more. A further study also used this sample, focusing on T cells in Graves' hyperthyroidism and ophthalmopathy. That source reports: The study used the HTBI primer set for a first-round RT-PCR of the TCR CDR3.

The receptor's source is a woman aged 25 to 39 with Graves disease. Sequenced here: peripheral blood mononuclear cells (PBMCs), sampled at new diagnosis, from a patient treated with antithyroid drugs. The V and J genes are TRBV3-1 and TRBJ2-1; D unresolved. The CDR3 bases are TGTGCCAGCAGCCCCGAGTACCTTTCCTCCTCCTCCTACAATGAGCAGTTCTTC. Protein product: CASSPEYLSSSSYNEQFF.